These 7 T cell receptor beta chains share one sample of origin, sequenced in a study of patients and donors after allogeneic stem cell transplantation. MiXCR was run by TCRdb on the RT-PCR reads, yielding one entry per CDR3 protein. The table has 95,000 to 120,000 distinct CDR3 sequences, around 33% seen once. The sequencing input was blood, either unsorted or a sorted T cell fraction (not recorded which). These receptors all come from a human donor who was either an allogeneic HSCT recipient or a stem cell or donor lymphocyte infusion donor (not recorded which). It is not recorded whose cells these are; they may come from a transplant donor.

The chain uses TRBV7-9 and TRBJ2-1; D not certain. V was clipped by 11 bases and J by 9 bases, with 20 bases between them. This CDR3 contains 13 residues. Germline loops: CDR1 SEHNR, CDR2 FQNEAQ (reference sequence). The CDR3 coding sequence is TGTGCCTGGACGGATCTAACTCGCAGTGAGCAGTTCTTC. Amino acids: CAWTDLTRSEQFF.

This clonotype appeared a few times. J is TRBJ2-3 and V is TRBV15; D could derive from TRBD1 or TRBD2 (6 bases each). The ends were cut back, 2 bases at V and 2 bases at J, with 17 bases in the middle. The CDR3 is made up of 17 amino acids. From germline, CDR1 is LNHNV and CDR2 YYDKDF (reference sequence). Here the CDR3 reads CATSRLVLRDNTDTQYF. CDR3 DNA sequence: TGTGCCACCAGCAGACTGGTCTTGCGGGACAACACAGATACGCAGTATTTT.

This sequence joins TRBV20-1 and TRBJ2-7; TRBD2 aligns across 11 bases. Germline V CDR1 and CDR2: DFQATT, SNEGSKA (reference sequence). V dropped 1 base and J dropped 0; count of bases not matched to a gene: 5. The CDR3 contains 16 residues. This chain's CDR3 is CSARVLAGDNSYEQYF. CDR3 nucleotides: TGCAGTGCTAGAGTACTAGCGGGGGATAACTCCTACGAGCAGTACTTC.

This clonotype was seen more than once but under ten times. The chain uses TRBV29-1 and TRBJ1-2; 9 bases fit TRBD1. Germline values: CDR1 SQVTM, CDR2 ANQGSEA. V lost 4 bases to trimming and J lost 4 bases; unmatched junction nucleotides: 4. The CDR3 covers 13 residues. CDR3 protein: CSVVDRGSYGYTF. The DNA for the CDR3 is TGCAGCGTTGTGGACAGGGGCAGCTATGGCTACACCTTC.

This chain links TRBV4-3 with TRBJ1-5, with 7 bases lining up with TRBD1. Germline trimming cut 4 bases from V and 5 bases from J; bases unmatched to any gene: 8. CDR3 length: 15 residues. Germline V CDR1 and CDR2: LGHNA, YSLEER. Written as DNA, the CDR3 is TGCGCCAGCAGCCGATTCCAGGGGGGCGATCAGCCCCAGCATTTT. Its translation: CASSRFQGGDQPQHF.

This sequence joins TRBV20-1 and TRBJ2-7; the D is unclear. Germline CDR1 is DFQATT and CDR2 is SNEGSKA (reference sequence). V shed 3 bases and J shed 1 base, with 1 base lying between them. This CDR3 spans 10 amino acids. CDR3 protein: CSARSYEQYF. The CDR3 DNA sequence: TGCAGTGCTAGGTCCTACGAGCAGTACTTC.

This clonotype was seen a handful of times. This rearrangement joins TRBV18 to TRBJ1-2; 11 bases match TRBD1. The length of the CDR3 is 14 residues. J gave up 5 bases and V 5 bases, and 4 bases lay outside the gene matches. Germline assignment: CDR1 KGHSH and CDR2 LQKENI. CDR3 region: CASSIGQGAYGYTF. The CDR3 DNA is TGTGCCAGCTCAATCGGACAGGGGGCGTATGGCTACACCTTC.